The source of this T cell receptor (beta chain) is a study of blood T cell repertoires in COVID-19. Study in general: Samples taken during acute and convalescent COVID-19 were collected in the United States, Italy and Spain. T cells, B-cell-depleted T cells, or PBMCs supplied cDNA or gDNA.

Original processing methods: Amplification from reference gene primers served as the basis for estimated nucleated cell counts. TCRdb keeps only in-frame clones here, not all; method: immunoSEQ multiplex PCR. The V and J calls and the clone size are those of that table, but D and trimming were determined from the DNA. Of around 250,000 clones in the sample, around 84% were seen once. CDR1 and CDR2 from the germline V gene are SQVTM and ANQGSEA. The CDR3 contains 16 residues. The junction had 9 bases not matched to a gene; V was cut back by 4 bases and J by 0 bases. The sample holds a few counts of this clone.

The rearrangement links TRBV29-1 to TRBJ1-3; TRBD1 matches 7 bases. Sample: PBMCs or T cells enriched from blood (not recorded which). The sequence derives from a woman between 50 and 59 years old who had been exposed to COVID-19. The CDR3 region is CSVVYEDRSSGNTIYF. The CDR3 DNA is TGCAGCGTTGTGTACGAGGACAGGAGCTCTGGAAACACCATATATTTT.